The clone carrying this T cell receptor beta chain was seen ten or more times. This sample stems from a study of regulatory T cells in long-lasting Graves disease. Study-level background: Antithyroid drugs had been given to newly diagnosed Graves' patients for under 3 months.

Stated time point: newly diagnosed GD, antithyroid drugs for less than 3 months. Isolated PBMC RNA provided the starting material for the TCR library. Xi'an, China, was home to the endocrinology department that provided patients. Building the TCR beta libraries relied on iRepertoire HTBI primers, and CDR3 regions underwent Arm-PCR. TCRdb ran MiXCR on the multiplex PCR reads and lists one entry per CDR3 protein. Of more than 400,000 distinct CDR3 sequences detected, 15% to 20% appear once; the ten largest clones hold over 8.5%. These data also featured in a second study, about T cells in Graves' hyperthyroidism and ophthalmopathy. As that study records: Lactation, pregnancy, other autoimmune disease or uncontrolled infection excluded patients.

Sequencing used peripheral blood mononuclear cells (PBMCs), obtained at new diagnosis, from a patient treated with antithyroid drugs. The sequence derives from a woman aged 25 to 39 with Graves disease.

CDR3 region: CASSLSDRGITFGTGELFF. The CDR3 DNA reads as TGTGCCAGCAGTTTGTCGGACAGGGGTATAACTTTCGGAACCGGGGAGCTGTTTTTT. The chain couples TRBV12-3 or TRBV12-4 to TRBJ2-2; TRBD1 matches at 9 bases. The V segment lost 3 bases and the J segment 5 bases; nucleotides outside the gene matches: 16. CDR3 size: 19 residues.